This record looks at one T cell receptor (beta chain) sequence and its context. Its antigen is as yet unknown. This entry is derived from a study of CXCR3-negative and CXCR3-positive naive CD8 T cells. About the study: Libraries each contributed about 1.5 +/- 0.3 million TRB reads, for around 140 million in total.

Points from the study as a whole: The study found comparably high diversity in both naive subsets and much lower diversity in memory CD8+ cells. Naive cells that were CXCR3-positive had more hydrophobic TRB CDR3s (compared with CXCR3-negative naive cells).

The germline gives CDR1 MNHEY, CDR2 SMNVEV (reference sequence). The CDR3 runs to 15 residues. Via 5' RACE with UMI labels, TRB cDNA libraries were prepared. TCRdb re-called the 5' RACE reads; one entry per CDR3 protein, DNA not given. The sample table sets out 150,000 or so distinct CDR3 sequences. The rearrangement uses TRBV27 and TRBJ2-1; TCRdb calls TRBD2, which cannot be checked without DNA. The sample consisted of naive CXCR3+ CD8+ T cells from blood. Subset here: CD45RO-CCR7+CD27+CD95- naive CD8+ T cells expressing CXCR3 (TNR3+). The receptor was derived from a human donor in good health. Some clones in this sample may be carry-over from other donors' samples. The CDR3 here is CASSLWGGSGDEQFF.